The rows below give T cell receptor beta chains drawn from one sample of a study of beta chain features in type 1 diabetes. The assay was immunoSEQ multiplex PCR, and TCRdb's table has in-frame clones only and misses some. The data contain around 430,000 clones, 25% to 35% of them singletons. Sequences were obtained from naive CD4+ T cells from blood. Every receptor here comes from a man younger than 30 in good health. CDR3s include the opening cysteine and the closing phenylalanine or tryptophan. A D gene is named only where the DNA matches it firmly. Only some rows state a clone size, as once, few, many or a class for expanded clones.

j_gene | len | v_gene | d_gene | abundance | CDR3nt | CDR3aa
TRBJ2-1 | 14 | TRBV9 | . | few | TGTGCCAGCTTCCTAGCGAGCGGCGGCATCGAGCAGTTCTTC | CASFLASGGIEQFF
TRBJ2-1 | 13 | TRBV5-4 | TRBD2 | few | TGTGCCAGCAGGAGCGGGAGTAGGGATGAGCAGTTCTTC | CASRSGSRDEQFF
TRBJ2-7 | 15 | TRBV7-2 | . | . | TGTGCCAGCAGCTTAGATCGGGACACCCTCTACGAGCAGTACTTC | CASSLDRDTLYEQYF
TRBJ2-3 | 13 | TRBV15 | . | few | TGTGCCACCAGCAGAGGAGGAACAGATACGCAGTATTTT | CATSRGGTDTQYF
TRBJ2-1 | 15 | TRBV30 | TRBD2 | few | TGTGCCTGGAGCCTGGGACTAGCGGGAGTTAACGAGCAGTTCTTC | CAWSLGLAGVNEQFF
TRBJ2-3 | 12 | TRBV18 | . | few | TGTGCCAGCTCAACCCGCACAGATACGCAGTATTTT | CASSTRTDTQYF
TRBJ2-5 | 15 | TRBV5-4 | . | . | TGTGCCAGCAGCCCGACAGTAGTGGGGGGAGAGACCCAGTACTTC | CASSPTVVGGETQYF
TRBJ2-3 | 15 | TRBV6-5 | TRBD1 | . | TGTGCCAGCAGCCCCGGCAGGGGGATCACAGATACGCAGTATTTT | CASSPGRGITDTQYF
TRBJ2-2 | 15 | TRBV9 | . | few | TGTGCCAGCAGCCCAATAGTATCAGGCACCGGGGAGCTGTTTTTT | CASSPIVSGTGELFF
TRBJ2-1 | 13 | TRBV9 | . | . | TGTGCCAGCAGCGGACGGACCTACAATGAGCAGTTCTTC | CASSGRTYNEQFF
TRBJ2-7 | 15 | TRBV7-9 | . | . | TGTGCCAGCAGCGCGACGGTCCTTCCCTCCTACGAGCAGTACTTC | CASSATVLPSYEQYF
TRBJ2-1 | 16 | TRBV18 | TRBD1 | . | TGTGCCAGCTCAGATTTACAGGGGTTCGGCTACAATGAGCAGTTCTTC | CASSDLQGFGYNEQFF
TRBJ2-1 | 15 | TRBV5-1 | TRBD2 | . | TGCGCCAGCAGCTTGGAGACTAGCGGGAGCGATGAGCAGTTCTTC | CASSLETSGSDEQFF
TRBJ1-1 | 15 | TRBV5-8 | . | . | TGTGCCAGCAGCTTGGTCTTAGGAGGGAACACTGAAGCTTTCTTT | CASSLVLGGNTEAFF
TRBJ2-3 | 13 | TRBV30 | . | . | TGTGCCTGGAGTGTACGAAACCCCGGGACGCAGTATTTT | CAWSVRNPGTQYF
TRBJ2-1 | 13 | TRBV29-1 | . | . | TGCAGCGTACTAGTGAAAACCTACAATGAGCAGTTCTTC | CSVLVKTYNEQFF
TRBJ1-1 | 11 | TRBV30 | . | . | TGTGCCTTGAACGGGAACACTGAAGCTTTCTTT | CALNGNTEAFF
TRBJ2-7 | 14 | TRBV5-1 | TRBD2 | . | TGCGCCAGCAGCTTAATAGCGGGAGCACACGAGCAGTACTTC | CASSLIAGAHEQYF
TRBJ1-5 | 12 | TRBV29-1 | . | . | TGCAGCGCTCAGGACAGCAATCAGCCCCAGCATTTT | CSAQDSNQPQHF
TRBJ2-6 | 16 | TRBV7-2 | . | . | TGTGCCAGCAGCACGGCAAGGAGCTCTGGGGCCAACGTCCTGACTTTC | CASSTARSSGANVLTF
TRBJ2-7 | 15 | TRBV5-6 | . | few | TGTGCCAGCAGTGACGGGCCCTTCCCCTCCTACGAGCAGTACTTC | CASSDGPFPSYEQYF
TRBJ2-1 | 15 | TRBV30 | . | . | TGTGCCTGGAGTGTAGGGACCCGCACCTACAATGAGCAGTTCTTC | CAWSVGTRTYNEQFF
TRBJ2-7 | 12 | TRBV30 | TRBD1 | . | TGTGCCTGGAGCGACAGGGTCCACGAGCAGTACTTC | CAWSDRVHEQYF
TRBJ1-2 | 13 | TRBV28 | . | . | TGTGCCAGCAGTTCAGGGAGTTTTTGGGGCTACACCTTC | CASSSGSFWGYTF
TRBJ2-1 | 14 | TRBV30 | TRBD2 | . | TGTGCCTGGTCTAATGGCGGGAGGAATGGTGAGCAGTTCTTC | CAWSNGGRNGEQFF
TRBJ2-7 | 16 | TRBV27 | TRBD2 | few | TGTGCCAGCAGTTTAACGGGACTAGCAAACTCCTACGAGCAGTACTTC | CASSLTGLANSYEQYF
TRBJ2-1 | 11 | TRBV19 | . | . | TGTGCCAGTAGTATAGATTCTGCGCAGTTCTTC | CASSIDSAQFF
TRBJ2-1 | 15 | TRBV2 | . | . | TGTGCCAGCAGTGAAGCGCGGGGCAGTTACAATGAGCAGTTCTTC | CASSEARGSYNEQFF
TRBJ2-7 | 16 | TRBV27 | TRBD2 | . | TGTGCCAGCAGTTTAGTAAGCGGGAGGGCCTCGTACGAGCAGTACTTC | CASSLVSGRASYEQYF
TRBJ2-5 | 13 | TRBV25-1 | TRBD1 | few | TGTAGATCCGGGACAGGGGCTGTGGAGACCCAGTACTTC | CRSGTGAVETQYF
TRBJ2-7 | 15 | TRBV7-6 | . | few | TGTGCCAGCAGTCCCAGGGGGGGCAACTCCTACGAGCAGTACTTC | CASSPRGGNSYEQYF
TRBJ2-5 | 14 | TRBV27 | TRBD1 | . | TGTGCCAGCAGTTTGGGGGACAGGGGAGAGACCCAGTACTTC | CASSLGDRGETQYF
TRBJ2-7 | 15 | TRBV14 | TRBD1 | . | TGTGCCAGCAGCCACCTGGACAGGGGATTCGACGAGCAGTACTTC | CASSHLDRGFDEQYF
TRBJ2-7 | 14 | TRBV5-4 | TRBD2 | . | TGTGCCAGCAGCTTATATGCGGGAGAGTACGAGCAGTACTTC | CASSLYAGEYEQYF
TRBJ1-1 | 17 | TRBV30 | . | few | TGTGCCTGGAGGCCCTGGAGGGTTCGGAGTGTTGACCCTGAAGCTTTCTTT | CAWRPWRVRSVDPEAFF
TRBJ2-4 | 13 | TRBV28 | . | . | TGTGCCATCCGGAAAGGAGCAGCTAACATTCAGTACTTC | CAIRKGAANIQYF
TRBJ2-1 | 15 | TRBV29-1 | TRBD2 | . | TGCAGCGTTGTGAGACGGGAGGGAAGGATAAGGGAGCAGTTCTTC | CSVVRREGRIREQFF
TRBJ2-3 | 13 | TRBV25-1 | . | . | TGTGCCAGCAGTGCCCGGGACCTAGATACGCAGTATTTT | CASSARDLDTQYF
TRBJ1-1 | 14 | TRBV7-9 | . | . | TGTGCCCCCGGGAGGGTCCAGGTGAACACTGAAGCTTTCTTT | CAPGRVQVNTEAFF
TRBJ2-1 | 11 | TRBV20-1 | . | few | TGCAGTGCGCCACAGAACAATGAGCAGTTCTTC | CSAPQNNEQFF
TRBJ2-1 | 14 | TRBV18 | . | few | TGTGCCAGCTCACCACTAGCGGCACACAATGAGCAGTTCTTC | CASSPLAAHNEQFF
TRBJ2-1 | 13 | TRBV11-1 | TRBD1 | few | TGTGCCAGCAGCACGGACAGGGCTAATGAGCAGTTCTTC | CASSTDRANEQFF
TRBJ2-7 | 14 | TRBV4-2 | . | few | TGTGCCAGCAGCCTCCGGGACGGATCCTACGAGCAGTACTTC | CASSLRDGSYEQYF
TRBJ2-5 | 14 | TRBV25-1 | . | few | TGTGCCAGCCGGGAGACAGGGACGAAAGAGACCCAGTACTTC | CASRETGTKETQYF
TRBJ2-7 | 12 | TRBV18 | . | few | TGTGCCAGCTCACCGGACATGTACGAGCAGTACTTC | CASSPDMYEQYF
TRBJ2-3 | 16 | TRBV5-1 | TRBD2 | few | TGCGCCAGCAGCTTGGTGTTAGCGGGAGGGCCAGATACGCAGTATTTT | CASSLVLAGGPDTQYF
TRBJ2-7 | 16 | TRBV5-1 | TRBD1 | few | TGCGCCAGCAGCTCCGGGGACAGCCTCGCCATCTACGAGCAGTACTTC | CASSSGDSLAIYEQYF
TRBJ2-2 | 14 | TRBV29-1 | . | . | TGCAGCGTCAGTAGGGGGGCTGACACCGGGGAGCTGTTTTTT | CSVSRGADTGELFF
TRBJ2-7 | 13 | TRBV29-1 | TRBD2 | . | TGCAGCGTTACTAGCGGACTTTCCTACGAGCAGTACTTC | CSVTSGLSYEQYF
TRBJ2-2 | 16 | TRBV5-4 | TRBD2 | few | TGTGCCAGCAGCAGGAATAGCGGGAGAGTCCCCGGGGAGCTGTTTTTT | CASSRNSGRVPGELFF
TRBJ1-2 | 14 | TRBV5-1 | TRBD1 | few | TGCGCCAGCAGCTTGGGCGGGACAGTAGACGGCTACACCTTC | CASSLGGTVDGYTF
TRBJ2-1 | 17 | TRBV5-4 | TRBD2 | . | TGTGCCAGCAGCTTGTTTAGCGGGAGAGACTCCTACAATGAGCAGTTCTTC | CASSLFSGRDSYNEQFF
TRBJ2-7 | 12 | TRBV28 | . | . | TGTGCCAGCAGTTTAACAGGGAGGGAGCAGTACTTC | CASSLTGREQYF